Reported below is one T cell receptor beta chain. TCRdb keeps only in-frame clones here, not all; method: immunoSEQ multiplex PCR. The sample has 75,000 to 90,000 clones, around 90% seen once; the top ten hold approximately 7%. This record comes from a study of identifying expanded T cells in peripheral blood. The receptor's source is a person aged 18 to 70 in good health. Sequences were obtained from blood.

Written as DNA, the CDR3 is TGTGCCAGCAGATCAATCAGTGGTTGGACTGAAGCTTTCTTT. It codes for CASRSISGWTEAFF. V gene TRBV7-2 combines with J gene TRBJ1-1; unclear D gene. With 6 bases removed from V and 5 bases from J, the gap between germline ends came to 16 bases. Germline CDR1 is SGHTA and CDR2 is FQGNSA. CDR3 size: 14 residues.